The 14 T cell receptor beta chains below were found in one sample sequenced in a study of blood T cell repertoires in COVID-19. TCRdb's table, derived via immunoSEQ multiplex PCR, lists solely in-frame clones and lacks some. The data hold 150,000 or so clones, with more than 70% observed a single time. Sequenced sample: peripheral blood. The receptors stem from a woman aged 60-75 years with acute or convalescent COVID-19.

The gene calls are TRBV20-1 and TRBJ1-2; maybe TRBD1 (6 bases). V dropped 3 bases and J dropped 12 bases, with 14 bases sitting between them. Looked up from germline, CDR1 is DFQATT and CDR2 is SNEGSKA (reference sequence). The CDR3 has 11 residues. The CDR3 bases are TGCAGTGCTAGCAAGGGGGAAGAGCACACCTTC. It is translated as CSASKGEEHTF.

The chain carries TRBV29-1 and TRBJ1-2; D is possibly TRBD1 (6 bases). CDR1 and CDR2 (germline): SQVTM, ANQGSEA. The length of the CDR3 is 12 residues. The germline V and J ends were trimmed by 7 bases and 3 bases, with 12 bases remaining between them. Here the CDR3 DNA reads TGCAGCGCAGGGGAATGGGACTATGGCTACACCTTC. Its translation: CSAGEWDYGYTF.

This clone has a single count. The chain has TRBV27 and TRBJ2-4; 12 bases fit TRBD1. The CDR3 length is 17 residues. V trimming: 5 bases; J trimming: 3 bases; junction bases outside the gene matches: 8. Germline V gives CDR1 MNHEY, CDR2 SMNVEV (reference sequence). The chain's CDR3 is CASSPTGQGASKNIQYF. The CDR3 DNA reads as TGTGCCAGCAGTCCCACGGGACAGGGGGCGAGCAAAAACATTCAGTACTTC.

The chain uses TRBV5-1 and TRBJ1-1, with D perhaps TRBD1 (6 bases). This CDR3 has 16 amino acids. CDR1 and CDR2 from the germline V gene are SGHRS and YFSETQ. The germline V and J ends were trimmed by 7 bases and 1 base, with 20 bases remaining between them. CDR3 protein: CASLRGSGSTNTEAFF. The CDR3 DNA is TGCGCCAGCTTAAGGGGGTCCGGGTCTACGAACACTGAAGCTTTCTTT. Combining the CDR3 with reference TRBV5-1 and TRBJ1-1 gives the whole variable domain KAGVTQTPRYLIKTRGQQVTLSCSPISGHRSVSWYQQTPGQGLQFLFEYFSETQRNKGNFPGRFSGRQFSNSRSEMNVSTLELGDSALYLCASLRGSGSTNTEAFFGQGTRLTVV.

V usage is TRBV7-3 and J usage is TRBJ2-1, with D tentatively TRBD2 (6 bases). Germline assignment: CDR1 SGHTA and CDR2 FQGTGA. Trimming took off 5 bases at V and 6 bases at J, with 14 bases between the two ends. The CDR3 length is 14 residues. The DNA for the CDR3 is TGTGCCAGCAGCGTCGGGGGTCCGGCCAATGAGCAGTTCTTC. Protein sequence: CASSVGGPANEQFF. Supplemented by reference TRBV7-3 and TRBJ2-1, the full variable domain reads GAGVSQTPSNKVTEKGKYVELRCDPISGHTALYWYRQSLGQGPEFLIYFQGTGAADDSGLPNDRFFAVRPEGSVSTLKIQRTERGDSAVYLCASSVGGPANEQFFGPGTRLTVL.

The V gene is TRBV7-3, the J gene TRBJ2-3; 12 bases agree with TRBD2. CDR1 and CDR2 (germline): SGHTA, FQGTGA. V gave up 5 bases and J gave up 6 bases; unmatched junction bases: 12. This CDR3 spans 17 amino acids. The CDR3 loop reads CASSERLAGVTTDTQYF. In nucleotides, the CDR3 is TGTGCCAGCAGCGAAAGACTAGCGGGGGTTACAACCGATACGCAGTATTTT.

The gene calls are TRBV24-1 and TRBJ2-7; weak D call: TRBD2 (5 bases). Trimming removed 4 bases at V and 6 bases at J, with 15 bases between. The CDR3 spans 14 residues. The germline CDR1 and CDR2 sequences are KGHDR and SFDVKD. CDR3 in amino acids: CATSEEGSQVEQYF. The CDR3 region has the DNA TGTGCCACCAGTGAAGAGGGAAGTCAGGTCGAGCAGTACTTC.

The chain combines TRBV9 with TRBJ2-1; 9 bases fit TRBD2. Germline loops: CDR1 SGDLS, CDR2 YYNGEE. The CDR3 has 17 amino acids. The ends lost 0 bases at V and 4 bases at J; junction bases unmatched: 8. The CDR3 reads CASSVERGLAGYNEQFF. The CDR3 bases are TGTGCCAGCAGCGTAGAAAGGGGGCTAGCGGGGTACAATGAGCAGTTCTTC.

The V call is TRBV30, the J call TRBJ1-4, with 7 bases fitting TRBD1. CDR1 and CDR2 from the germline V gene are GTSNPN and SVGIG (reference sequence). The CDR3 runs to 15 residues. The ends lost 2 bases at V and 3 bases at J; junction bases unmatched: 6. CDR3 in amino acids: CAWSTRGLANEKLFF. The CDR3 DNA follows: TGTGCCTGGAGTACGAGGGGGCTGGCTAATGAAAAACTGTTTTTT.

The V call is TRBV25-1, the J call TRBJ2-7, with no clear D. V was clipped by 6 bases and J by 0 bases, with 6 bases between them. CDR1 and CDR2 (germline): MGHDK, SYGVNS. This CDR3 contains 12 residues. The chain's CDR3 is CASRHNSYEQYF. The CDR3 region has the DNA TGTGCCAGCAGACACAACTCCTACGAGCAGTACTTC.

CDR3 in amino acids: CASSQTSGGVQVNEQFF. CDR3 DNA sequence: TGTGCCAGCAGCCAGACTAGCGGGGGGGTTCAAGTCAATGAGCAGTTCTTC. J is TRBJ2-1 and V is TRBV5-6, with 14 bases matching TRBD2. V was pared by 4 bases and J by 6 bases, with 9 bases of the junction left unmatched. The CDR3 sequence is 17 residues long. Germline V gene data show CDR1 as SGHDT and CDR2 as YYEEEE.

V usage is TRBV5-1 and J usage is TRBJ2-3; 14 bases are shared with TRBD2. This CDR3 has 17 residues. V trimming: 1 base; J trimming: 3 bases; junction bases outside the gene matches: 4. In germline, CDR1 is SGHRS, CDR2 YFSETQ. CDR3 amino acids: CASSLRLAGGPTDTQYF. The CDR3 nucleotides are TGCGCCAGCAGCTTGAGACTAGCGGGGGGGCCGACAGATACGCAGTATTTT.

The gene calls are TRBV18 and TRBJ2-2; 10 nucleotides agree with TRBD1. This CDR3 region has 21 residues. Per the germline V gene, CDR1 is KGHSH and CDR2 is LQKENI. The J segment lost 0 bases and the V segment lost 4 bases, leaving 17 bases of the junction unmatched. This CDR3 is CASSLLPGQGSSISNTGELFF. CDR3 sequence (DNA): TGTGCCAGCTCACTTCTACCGGGACAGGGGTCTTCGATTTCGAACACCGGGGAGCTGTTTTTT.

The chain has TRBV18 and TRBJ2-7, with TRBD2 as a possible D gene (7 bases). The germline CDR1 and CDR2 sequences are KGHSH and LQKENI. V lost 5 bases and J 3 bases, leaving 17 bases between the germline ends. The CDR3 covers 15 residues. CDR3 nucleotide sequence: TGTGCCAGCTCAAGCAAGGGGGGGCCCGGCTACGAGCAGTACTTC. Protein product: CASSSKGGPGYEQYF.